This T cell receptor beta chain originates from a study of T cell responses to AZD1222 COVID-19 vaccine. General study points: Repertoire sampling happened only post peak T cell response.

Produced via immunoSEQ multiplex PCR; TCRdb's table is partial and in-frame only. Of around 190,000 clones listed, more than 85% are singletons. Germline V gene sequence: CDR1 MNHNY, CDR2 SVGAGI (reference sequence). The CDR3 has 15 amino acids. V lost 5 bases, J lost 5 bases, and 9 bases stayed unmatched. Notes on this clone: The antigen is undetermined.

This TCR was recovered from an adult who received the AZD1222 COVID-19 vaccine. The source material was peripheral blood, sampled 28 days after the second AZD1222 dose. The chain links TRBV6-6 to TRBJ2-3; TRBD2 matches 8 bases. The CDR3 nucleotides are TGTGCCAGCAGTGACCCAGCGGGAGCAATAGATACGCAGTATTTT. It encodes CASSDPAGAIDTQYF.